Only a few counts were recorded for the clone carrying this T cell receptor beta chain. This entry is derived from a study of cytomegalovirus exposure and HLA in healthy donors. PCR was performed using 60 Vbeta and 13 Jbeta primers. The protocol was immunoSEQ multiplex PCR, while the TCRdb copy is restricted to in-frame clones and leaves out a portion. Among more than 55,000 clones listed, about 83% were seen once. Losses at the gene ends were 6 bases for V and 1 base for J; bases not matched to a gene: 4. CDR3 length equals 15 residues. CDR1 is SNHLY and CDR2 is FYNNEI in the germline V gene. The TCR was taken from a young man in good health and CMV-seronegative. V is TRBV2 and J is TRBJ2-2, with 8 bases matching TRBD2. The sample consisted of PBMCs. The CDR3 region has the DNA TGTGCCAGCAGCGGACTAGCCCAGAACACCGGGGAGCTGTTTTTT. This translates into CASSGLAQNTGELFF.